The T cell receptor (beta chain) under discussion was sequenced for a study of cytomegalovirus exposure and HLA in healthy donors. The study's findings and limits: Among immune exposure information, only CMV serostatus was available. Fewer N-insertions (relative to the approximately 700-donor mean) were reportedly seen in an Asian-associated ancestry cluster in a later analysis.

In germline, CDR1 is MNHNY, CDR2 SVGAGI (reference sequence). Between the trimmed V and J ends, which lost 10 bases and 2 bases, there was a span of 15 bases. The CDR3 is 14 amino acids. PCR employed 60 Vbeta and 13 Jbeta primers. Original processing notes: Unique TCR beta chains totaled some 78 million in a later count, with some 10 million of them shared. Only in-frame clones appear in the TCRdb table, and some are missing; sequencing was by immunoSEQ multiplex PCR. V and J calls and clone size are given by that table; D and trimming were obtained from the DNA. The sample carries 50,000 to 65,000 clones, roughly 80% recorded once. Note on this clone: Its specificity is not known.

The sequenced sample consisted of PBMCs. The sequence derives from a woman in her thirties or forties in good health and CMV-seropositive. The V call is TRBV6-6, the J call TRBJ2-1; a weak D match, TRBD2 (6 bases). This chain's CDR3 is CAITGEVAYNEQFF. CDR3 nucleotide sequence: TGTGCCATCACGGGGGAGGTCGCCTACAATGAGCAGTTCTTC.